This T cell receptor (beta chain) was found in a study of cytomegalovirus exposure and HLA in healthy donors. The PCR was carried out with 60 Vbeta primers and 13 Jbeta primers. Clones were read by immunoSEQ multiplex PCR, and TCRdb kept only the in-frame ones, dropping some. The table includes roughly 230,000 clones, around 83% detected once. Only a few counts were recorded for this clone. Its antigen is still unknown. V lost 0 bases and J lost 6; bases outside the gene matches: 7. The CDR3 runs to 15 residues. Germline V gene lookup returns CDR1 SGHKS and CDR2 YYEKEE (reference sequence). Findings and limits, study-wide: Both high specificity and high sensitivity reportedly marked the classifier's diagnosis of cytomegalovirus status. In a later analysis, CMV-associated beta chains were mostly HLA-associated, it appeared. In a later analysis, at a false discovery rate of 0.05, some 15,000 TCR beta sequences were associated with HLA alleles.

Sequencing used PBMCs. The chain employs TRBV5-5 and TRBJ1-1; 8 bases map to TRBD1. This receptor was identified in a girl aged 2 to 10 in good health and CMV-seronegative. The CDR3 DNA sequence: TGTGCCAGCAGCTTGGCCCCGACAGGGGCGTCTGAAGCTTTCTTT. This codes for CASSLAPTGASEAFF.